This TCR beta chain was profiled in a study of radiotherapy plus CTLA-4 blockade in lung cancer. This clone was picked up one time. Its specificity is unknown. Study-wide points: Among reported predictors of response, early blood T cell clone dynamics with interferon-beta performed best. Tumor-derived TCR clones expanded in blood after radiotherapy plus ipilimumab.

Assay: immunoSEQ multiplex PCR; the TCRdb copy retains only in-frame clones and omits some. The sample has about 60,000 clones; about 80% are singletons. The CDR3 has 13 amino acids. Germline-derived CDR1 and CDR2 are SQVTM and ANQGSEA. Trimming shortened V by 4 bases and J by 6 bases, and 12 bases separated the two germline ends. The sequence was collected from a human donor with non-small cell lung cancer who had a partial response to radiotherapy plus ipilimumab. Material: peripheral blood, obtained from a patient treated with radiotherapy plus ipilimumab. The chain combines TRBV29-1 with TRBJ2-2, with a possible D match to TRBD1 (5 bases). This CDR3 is CSVAQTASGELFF. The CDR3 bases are TGCAGCGTTGCCCAGACAGCTTCCGGGGAGCTGTTTTTT.